This T cell receptor beta chain was documented in a study of control samples from healthy donors and cancer patients. The assay was immunoSEQ multiplex PCR, and TCRdb's table has in-frame clones only and misses some. The sample holds around 170,000 clones; around nine tenths are singletons and the top ten take just over 1.4%. The TCR comes from a man in his thirties or forties in good health. What was sequenced was blood.

The CDR3 loop is CASSIGGGIRYTEAFF. The CDR3 DNA follows: TGTGCCAGCAGCATAGGAGGTGGGATTCGTTACACTGAAGCTTTCTTT. The chain employs TRBV11-2 and TRBJ1-1; D unresolved. Trimming cost V 5 bases and J 3 bases, with 19 bases left between them. CDR1 and CDR2 (germline): SGHAT, FQNNGV. The CDR3 covers 16 residues.